This entry concerns a single T cell receptor (beta chain). Trimming took off 5 bases at V and 0 bases at J, with 11 bases between the two ends. Germline-derived CDR1 and CDR2 are SQVTM and ANQGSEA. The CDR3 sequence is 13 residues long. Original handling: Estimation of nucleated cell counts was performed using reference gene primer amplification. Method: immunoSEQ multiplex PCR; TCRdb's copy keeps in-frame clones and lacks some. The DNA was the basis for D and trimming; V, J and clone size are from that table. The sample shows 450,000 or so clones, 80% to 90% of them seen only once. This entry is derived from a study of blood T cell repertoires in COVID-19. As for the study in general: Samples of COVID-19 (acute and convalescent) were obtained from the United States, Italy and Spain.

The chain has TRBV29-1 and TRBJ2-7; D gene unclear. Material: peripheral blood. This clonotype was sampled from a man between 18 and 29 years old with COVID-19, enrolled during active disease. The CDR3 protein is CSVPDKNSYEQYF. The CDR3 nucleotides are TGCAGCGTTCCTGACAAGAACTCCTACGAGCAGTACTTC.